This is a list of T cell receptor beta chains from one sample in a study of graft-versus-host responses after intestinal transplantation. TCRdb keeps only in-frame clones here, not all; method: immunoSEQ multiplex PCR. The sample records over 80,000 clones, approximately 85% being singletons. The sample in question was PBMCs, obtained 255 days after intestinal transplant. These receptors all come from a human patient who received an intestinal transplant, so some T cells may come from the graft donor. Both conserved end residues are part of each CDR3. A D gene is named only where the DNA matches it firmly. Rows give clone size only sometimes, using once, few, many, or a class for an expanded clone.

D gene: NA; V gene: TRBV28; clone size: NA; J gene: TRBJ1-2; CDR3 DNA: TGTGCCAGCAACTTATGGGGTGGCTACACCTTC; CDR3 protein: CASNLWGGYTF
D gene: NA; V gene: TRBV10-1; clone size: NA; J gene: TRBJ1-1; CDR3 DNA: TGCGCCAGCAGTGTAAACCCCACGGACGTTCGTCCTGGCGCTGAAGCTTTCTTT; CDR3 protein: CASSVNPTDVRPGAEAFF
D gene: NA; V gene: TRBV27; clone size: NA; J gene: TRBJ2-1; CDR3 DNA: TGTGCCAGCAAACCCCCCCAGTGGAGCTCCTACAATGAGCAGTTCTTC; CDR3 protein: CASKPPQWSSYNEQFF
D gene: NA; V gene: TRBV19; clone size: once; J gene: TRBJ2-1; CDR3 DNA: TGTGCCAGTAGTCGGGGAAGGTCCTACAATGAGCAGTTCTTC; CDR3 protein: CASSRGRSYNEQFF
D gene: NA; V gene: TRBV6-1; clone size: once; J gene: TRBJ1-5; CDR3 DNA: TGTGCCAGCAGTGAAATCTACTTCCTTAGCAATCAGCCCCAGCATTTT; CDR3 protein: CASSEIYFLSNQPQHF
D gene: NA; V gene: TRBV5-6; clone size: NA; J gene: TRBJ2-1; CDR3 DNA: TGTGCCAGCAGCCCGAGCGGCAACTTTGACAATGAGCAGTTCTTC; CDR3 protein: CASSPSGNFDNEQFF
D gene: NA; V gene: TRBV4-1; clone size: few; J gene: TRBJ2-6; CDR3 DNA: TGCGCCAGCAGCCAAGACAGGGGTGGGGCCAACGTCCTGACTTTC; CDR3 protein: CASSQDRGGANVLTF
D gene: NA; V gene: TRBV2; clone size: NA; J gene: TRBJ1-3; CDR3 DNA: TGTGCCAGCGAATTAACCCGGGGGCCCTCTGGAAACACCATATATTTT; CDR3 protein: CASELTRGPSGNTIYF
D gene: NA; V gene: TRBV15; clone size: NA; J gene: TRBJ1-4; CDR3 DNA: TGTGCCACCAGCAGCCGGGGGATCTCAACTAATGAAAAACTGTTTTTT; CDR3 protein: CATSSRGISTNEKLFF
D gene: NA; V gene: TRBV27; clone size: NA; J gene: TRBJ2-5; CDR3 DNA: TGTGCCAGCAGTTTATCCGCAGGGCGAGAGACCCAGTACTTC; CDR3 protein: CASSLSAGRETQYF
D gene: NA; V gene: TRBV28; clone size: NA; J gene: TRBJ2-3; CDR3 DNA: TGTGCCAGCAGTTTATATCAGCGGGTGAGCACAGATACGCAGTATTTT; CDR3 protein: CASSLYQRVSTDTQYF
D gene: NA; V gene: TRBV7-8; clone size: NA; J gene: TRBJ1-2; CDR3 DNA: TGTGCCAGCAGGGCAGCCAACTATGGCTACACCTTC; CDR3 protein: CASRAANYGYTF
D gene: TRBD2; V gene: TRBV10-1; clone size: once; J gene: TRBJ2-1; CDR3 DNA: TGCGCCAGCAGCCGACTAGCGGGGACCTACAATGAGCAGTTCTTC; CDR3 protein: CASSRLAGTYNEQFF
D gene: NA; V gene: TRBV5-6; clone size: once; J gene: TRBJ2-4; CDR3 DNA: TGTGCCAGCAGCTCAGACCCCCAGGGCATTCAGTACTTC; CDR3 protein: CASSSDPQGIQYF
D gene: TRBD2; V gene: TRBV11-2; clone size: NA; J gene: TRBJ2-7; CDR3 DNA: TGTGCCAGCAGCTTGGGACTAGCGGGAGAGGGCGAGCAGTACTTC; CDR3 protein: CASSLGLAGEGEQYF
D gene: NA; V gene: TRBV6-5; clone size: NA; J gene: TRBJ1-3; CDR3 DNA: TGTGCCAGCAGTTACGGTGGGGGTTTCTCTGGAAACACCATATATTTT; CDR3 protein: CASSYGGGFSGNTIYF
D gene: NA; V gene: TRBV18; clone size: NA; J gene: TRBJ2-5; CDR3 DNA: TGTGCCAGCTCACCCCGGAGGGAGTCCCTTCGCGAAGAGACCCAGTACTTC; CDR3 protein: CASSPRRESLREETQYF
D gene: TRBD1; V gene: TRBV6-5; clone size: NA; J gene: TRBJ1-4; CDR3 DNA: TGTGCCAGCAGTCGACAGGGAAGCGGGGAAAAACTGTTTTTT; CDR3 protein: CASSRQGSGEKLFF
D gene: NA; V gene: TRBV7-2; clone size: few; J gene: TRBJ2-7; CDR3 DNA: TGTGCCAGCAGCTTCCCTCAACTAGTCGGGGAGCAGTACTTC; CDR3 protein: CASSFPQLVGEQYF
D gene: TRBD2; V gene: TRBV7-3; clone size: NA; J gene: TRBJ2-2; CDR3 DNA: TGTGCCAGCAGCCCCAAGGGGGCTAGCGGGGAGAACACCGGGGAGCTGTTTTTT; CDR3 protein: CASSPKGASGENTGELFF
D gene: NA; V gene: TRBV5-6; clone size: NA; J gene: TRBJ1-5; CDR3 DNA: TGTGCCAGCAGCTCATATTATAGCAATCAGCCCCAGCATTTT; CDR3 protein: CASSSYYSNQPQHF
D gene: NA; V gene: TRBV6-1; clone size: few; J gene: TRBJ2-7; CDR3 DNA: TGTGCCAGCAGGGAGGGTGAGGGGGCGTCCGACGAGCAGTACTTC; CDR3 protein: CASREGEGASDEQYF
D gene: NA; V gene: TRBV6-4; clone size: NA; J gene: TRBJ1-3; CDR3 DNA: TGTGCCAGCAGTGACTTGTCTGGAAACACCATATATTTT; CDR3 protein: CASSDLSGNTIYF
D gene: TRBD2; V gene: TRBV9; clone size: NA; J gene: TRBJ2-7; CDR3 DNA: TGTGCCAGCAGCGCTTCCGGGACTAGCGGGAGGTGGGACGAGCAGTACTTC; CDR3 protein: CASSASGTSGRWDEQYF
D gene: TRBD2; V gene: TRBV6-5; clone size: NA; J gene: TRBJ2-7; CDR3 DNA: TGTGCCAGCAATCCAACGGGAGGACCTTACTACGAGCAGTACTTC; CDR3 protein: CASNPTGGPYYEQYF
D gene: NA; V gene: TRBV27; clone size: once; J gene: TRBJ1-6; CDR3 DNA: TGTGCCAGCAGTTTGGGGTTGAGTTCACCCCTCCACTTT; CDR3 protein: CASSLGLSSPLHF
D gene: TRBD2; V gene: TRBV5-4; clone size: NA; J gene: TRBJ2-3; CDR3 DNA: TGTGCCAGCAGCGGGACTAGCGGGGATACGCAGTATTTT; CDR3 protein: CASSGTSGDTQYF
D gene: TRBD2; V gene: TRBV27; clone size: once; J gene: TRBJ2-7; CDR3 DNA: TGTGCCAGCAGTTTACTCGCGGGGGGTTACGAGCAGTACTTC; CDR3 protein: CASSLLAGGYEQYF
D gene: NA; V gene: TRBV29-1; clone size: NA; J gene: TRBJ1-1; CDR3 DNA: TGCAGCGTTGAGACAATGCCAGGGAAGTACGCTTTCTTT; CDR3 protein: CSVETMPGKYAFF
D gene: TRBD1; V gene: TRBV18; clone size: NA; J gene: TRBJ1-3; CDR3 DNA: TGTGCCAGCTCACCACCTTCGACAGGGTCTGGAAACACCATATATTTT; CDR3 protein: CASSPPSTGSGNTIYF
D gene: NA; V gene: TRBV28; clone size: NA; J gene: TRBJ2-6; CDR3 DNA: TGTGCCAGCAGAACCGACAGGTCTCCTTCTGGGGCCAACGTCCTGACTTTC; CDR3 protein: CASRTDRSPSGANVLTF
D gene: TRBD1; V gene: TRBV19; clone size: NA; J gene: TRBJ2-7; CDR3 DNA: TGTGCCAGTAGTCTCGGACAGGGTCCCTACGAGCAGTACTTC; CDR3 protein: CASSLGQGPYEQYF
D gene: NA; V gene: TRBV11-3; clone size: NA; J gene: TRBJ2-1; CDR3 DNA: TGTGCCAGCAGCTTAGATCCCGACAATGAGCAGTTCTTC; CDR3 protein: CASSLDPDNEQFF
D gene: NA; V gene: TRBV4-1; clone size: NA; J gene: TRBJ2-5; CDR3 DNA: TGCGCCAGCAGCCAAGATTGGGGTCTTTGGGGGCTAGGGGAGACCCAGTACTTC; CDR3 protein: CASSQDWGLWGLGETQYF
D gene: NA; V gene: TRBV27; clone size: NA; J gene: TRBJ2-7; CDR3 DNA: TGTGCCAGCAGTTCCCCGGAGGGCCGGGCCTTGATTTACGAGCAGTACTTC; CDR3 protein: CASSSPEGRALIYEQYF
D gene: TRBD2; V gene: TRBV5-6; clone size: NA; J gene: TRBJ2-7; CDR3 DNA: TGTGCCAGCAGCCGACGGACTGAGCGGGGGGGCTACGAGCAGTACTTC; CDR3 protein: CASSRRTERGGYEQYF
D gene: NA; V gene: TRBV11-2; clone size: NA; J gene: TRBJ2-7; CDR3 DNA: TGTGCCAGCAGCTCCGGGACGGTCCCCTACGAGCAGTACTTC; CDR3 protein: CASSSGTVPYEQYF
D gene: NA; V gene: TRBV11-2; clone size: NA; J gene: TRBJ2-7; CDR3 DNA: TGTGCCAGCAGCTTAGGGTCTAGCCGGGGGGCAACCTACGAGCAGTACTTC; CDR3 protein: CASSLGSSRGATYEQYF
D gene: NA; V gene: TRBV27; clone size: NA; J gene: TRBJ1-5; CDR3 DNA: TGTGCCAGCAGTTTTGGGTTTAGGCAGCCCCAGCATTTT; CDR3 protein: CASSFGFRQPQHF
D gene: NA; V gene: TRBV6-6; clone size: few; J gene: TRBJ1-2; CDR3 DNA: TGTGCCAGCAGTTACGGGACCTACTATGGCTACACCTTC; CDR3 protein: CASSYGTYYGYTF
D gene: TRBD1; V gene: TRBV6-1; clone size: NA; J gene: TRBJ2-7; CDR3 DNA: TGTGCCAGCCGGCGGACAGGGAACTACGAGCAGTACTTC; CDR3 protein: CASRRTGNYEQYF
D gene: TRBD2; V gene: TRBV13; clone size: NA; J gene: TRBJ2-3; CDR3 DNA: TGTGCCAGCAGCTTAGGCCCTCTAGCGGGCTCGAATACGCAGTATTTT; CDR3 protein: CASSLGPLAGSNTQYF
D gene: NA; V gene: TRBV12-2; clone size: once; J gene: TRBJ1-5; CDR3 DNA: TGTGCAAGTCGCCCTAACGTGGGGGGGGTCAATCAGCCCCAGCATTTT; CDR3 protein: CASRPNVGGVNQPQHF
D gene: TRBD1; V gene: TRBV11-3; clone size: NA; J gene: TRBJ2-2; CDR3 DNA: TGTGCCAGCAGCCCTCCGGGACAGGGGGCGGCCGGGGAGCTGTTTTTT; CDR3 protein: CASSPPGQGAAGELFF
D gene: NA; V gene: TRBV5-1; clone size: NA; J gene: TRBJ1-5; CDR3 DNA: TGCGCCAGCAGCCGTCCCGGCCATCCTCGCCAGCCCCAGCATTTT; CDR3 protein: CASSRPGHPRQPQHF
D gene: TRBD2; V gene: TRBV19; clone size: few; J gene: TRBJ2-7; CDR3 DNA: TGTGCCAGTAGCGCTAGCGGGGGGGCCTACGAGCAGTACTTC; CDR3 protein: CASSASGGAYEQYF
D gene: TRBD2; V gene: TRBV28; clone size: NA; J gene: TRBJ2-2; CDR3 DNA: TGTGCCAGCAGTCCGACTAGCGGGGGGCCTAACACCGGGGAGCTGTTTTTT; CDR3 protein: CASSPTSGGPNTGELFF
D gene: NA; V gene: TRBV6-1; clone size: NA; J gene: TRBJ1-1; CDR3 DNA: TGTGCCAGCGGCTGGAGGACTGAAGCTTTCTTT; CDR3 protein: CASGWRTEAFF
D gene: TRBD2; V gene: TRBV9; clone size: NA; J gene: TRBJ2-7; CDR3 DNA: TGTGCCAGCAGCGTAGGACCCTTAAGCGGGAGTGGATACGAGCAGTACTTC; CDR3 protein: CASSVGPLSGSGYEQYF
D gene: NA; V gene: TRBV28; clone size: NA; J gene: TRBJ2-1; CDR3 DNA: TGTGCCAGCAGTCCCTTGCCCGACAATGAGCAGTTCTTC; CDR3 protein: CASSPLPDNEQFF
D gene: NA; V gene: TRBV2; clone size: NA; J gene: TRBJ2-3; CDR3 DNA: TGTGCCAGCTCGGATACTAGCACAGATACGCAGTATTTT; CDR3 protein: CASSDTSTDTQYF
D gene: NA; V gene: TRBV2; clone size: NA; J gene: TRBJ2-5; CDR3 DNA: TGTGCCAGCAGTCCCGAGGGGGGCTTCCAAGAGACCCAGTACTTC; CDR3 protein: CASSPEGGFQETQYF
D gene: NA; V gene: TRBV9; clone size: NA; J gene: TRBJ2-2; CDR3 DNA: TGTGCCAGCAGCGCGGACGGTGGCGGGGCCGGGGAGCTGTTTTTT; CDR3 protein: CASSADGGGAGELFF
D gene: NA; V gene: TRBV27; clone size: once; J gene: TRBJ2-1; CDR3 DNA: TGTGCCAGCAGTTTAGGTTCTTCCTACAATGAGCAGTTCTTC; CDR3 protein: CASSLGSSYNEQFF
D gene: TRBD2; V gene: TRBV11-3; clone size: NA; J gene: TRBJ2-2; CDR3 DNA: TGTGCCAGCAGCTTAGACGGGAGCGGGGGGACCGGGGAGCTGTTTTTT; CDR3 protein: CASSLDGSGGTGELFF